This is a list of T cell receptor beta chains from one sample in a study of CD8 T cells in Susac syndrome. TCRdb processed the immunoSEQ multiplex PCR reads anew with MiXCR; each CDR3 protein has one entry. The repertoire includes 350,000 to 550,000 distinct CDR3 sequences, approximately 85% of them detected once, and 0.09% to 0.15% sits in the top ten. The sequencing sample was made of CD8+ T cells from PBMCs. All receptors derive from a human donor with multiple sclerosis. Each CDR3 is given with its conserved first and last residue. The D gene is left open where the match is weak.

J gene	V gene	D gene	CDR3 DNA	CDR3 protein
TRBJ1-1	TRBV27	NA	TGTGCCAGCAGCCCGGGCGGGAGCGACACTGAAGCTTTCTTT	CASSPGGSDTEAFF
TRBJ2-5	TRBV24-1	NA	TGTGCCACCAGTGACGAGGAGACCCAGTACTTC	CATSDEETQYF
TRBJ1-2	TRBV5-1	NA	TGCGCCAGCAGCTTGGTAGGGGTCTACGACTACACCTTC	CASSLVGVYDYTF
TRBJ2-7	TRBV30	TRBD1	TGTGCCTGGACCCCGACAGGGATCGAGCAGTACTTC	CAWTPTGIEQYF
TRBJ2-1	TRBV2	TRBD2	TGTGCCAGCAGTGAAGCTTGGGGACTAGCGGGGATATACAATGAGCAGTTCTTC	CASSEAWGLAGIYNEQFF
TRBJ2-7	TRBV20-1	NA	TGCAGTGCTGCTGACCTTACCTACGAGCAGTACTTC	CSAADLTYEQYF
TRBJ2-2	TRBV9	TRBD1	TGTGCCAGCAGCGCCGGGACAGGGGACGCCACGAACACCGGGGAGCTGTTTTTT	CASSAGTGDATNTGELFF
TRBJ2-6	TRBV5-5	NA	TGTGCCAGCAGCTTGGATGGCACCAGCACCTCTGGGGCCAACGTCCTGACTTTC	CASSLDGTSTSGANVLTF
TRBJ2-1	TRBV29-1	TRBD2	TGCAGCGTTGGCGGTACTAGCGGGGGATACAATGAGCAGTTCTTC	CSVGGTSGGYNEQFF
TRBJ1-2	TRBV2	TRBD1	TGTGCCAGCATGGGGACAGGCAACTATGGCTACACCTTC	CASMGTGNYGYTF
TRBJ2-3	TRBV6-5	TRBD2	TGTGCCAGCAGTTACTCTAGCGGGATTAGCACAGATACGCAGTATTTT	CASSYSSGISTDTQYF
TRBJ1-6	TRBV28	NA	TGTGCCAGCAGTTCCTTGGGGGCGACCACAGGCCCCCTCCACTTT	CASSSLGATTGPLHF
TRBJ2-6	TRBV4-1	NA	TGCGCCAGCAGCCAAGGGTTTTACCCTATCCCTGGGGCCAACGTCCTGACTTTC	CASSQGFYPIPGANVLTF
TRBJ2-1	TRBV12-3/TRBV12-4	NA	TGTGCCAGCTCTAATGTCTACAATGAGCAGTTCTTC	CASSNVYNEQFF
TRBJ2-2	TRBV20-1	NA	TGCAGTGCTAGAGATCAAGCGGGCAACACCGGGGAGCTGTTTTTT	CSARDQAGNTGELFF
TRBJ2-1	TRBV7-6	TRBD1	TGTGCCAGCAGCCAACCCCGGGACAGGGCCTACAATGAGCAGTTCTTC	CASSQPRDRAYNEQFF
TRBJ1-1	TRBV19	NA	TGTGCCAGTAGTATAGATCTAGGGGGATCCACTGAAGCTTTCTTT	CASSIDLGGSTEAFF
TRBJ1-2	TRBV21-1	NA	TGTGCCAGCAGCTCCACACCGCCCGATGGCTACACCTTC	CASSSTPPDGYTF
TRBJ1-4	TRBV30	TRBD1	TGTGCCTGGAGTGCCGGGACAGGGGAAGAAAAACTGTTTTTT	CAWSAGTGEEKLFF
TRBJ2-7	TRBV6-2/TRBV6-3	NA	TGTGCCAGCAGTCCGGCACTAGCTGTCTACGAGCAGTACTTC	CASSPALAVYEQYF
TRBJ2-7	TRBV27	NA	TGTGCCAGCAGTCCCTTATACACTGGGGACGAGCAGTACTTC	CASSPLYTGDEQYF
TRBJ2-1	TRBV2	NA	TGTGCCAGCAATATAAACAAAGACCTACTAGGGAATGAGCAGTTCTTC	CASNINKDLLGNEQFF
TRBJ2-7	TRBV5-1	TRBD1	TGCGCCAGCAGCGAAGGACAGGGGGTCAACGAGCAGTACTTC	CASSEGQGVNEQYF
TRBJ2-7	TRBV4-2	NA	TGTGCCAGCAGCCAAGATCGGACCCATTCCTACGAGCAGTACTTC	CASSQDRTHSYEQYF
TRBJ2-3	TRBV29-1	NA	TGCAGCGTTATGCAGGGACGGTCAGATACGCAGTATTTT	CSVMQGRSDTQYF